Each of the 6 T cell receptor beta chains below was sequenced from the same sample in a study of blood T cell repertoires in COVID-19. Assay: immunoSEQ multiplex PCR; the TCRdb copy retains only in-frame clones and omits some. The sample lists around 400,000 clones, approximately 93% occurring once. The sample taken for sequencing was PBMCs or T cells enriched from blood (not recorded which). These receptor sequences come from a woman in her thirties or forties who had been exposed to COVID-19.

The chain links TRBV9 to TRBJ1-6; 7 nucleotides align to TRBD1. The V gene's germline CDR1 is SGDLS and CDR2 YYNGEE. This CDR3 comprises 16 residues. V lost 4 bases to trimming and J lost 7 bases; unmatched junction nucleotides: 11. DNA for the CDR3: TGTGCCAGCAGCCCCACACCAGACAGGGCAAATTCACCCCTCCACTTT. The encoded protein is CASSPTPDRANSPLHF.

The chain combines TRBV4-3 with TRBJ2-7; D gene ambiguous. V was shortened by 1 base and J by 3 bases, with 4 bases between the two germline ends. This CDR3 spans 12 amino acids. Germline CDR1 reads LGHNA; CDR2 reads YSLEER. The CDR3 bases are TGCGCCAGCAGCCAAGGAGGCTACGAGCAGTACTTC. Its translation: CASSQGGYEQYF.

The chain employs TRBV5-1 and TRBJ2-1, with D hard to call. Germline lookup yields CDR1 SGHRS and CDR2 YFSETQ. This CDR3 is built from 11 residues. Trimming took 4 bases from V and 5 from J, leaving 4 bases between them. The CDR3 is CASSINNEQFF. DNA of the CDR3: TGCGCCAGCAGCATTAACAATGAGCAGTTCTTC. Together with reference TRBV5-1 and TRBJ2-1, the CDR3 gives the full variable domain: KAGVTQTPRYLIKTRGQQVTLSCSPISGHRSVSWYQQTPGQGLQFLFEYFSETQRNKGNFPGRFSGRQFSNSRSEMNVSTLELGDSALYLCASSINNEQFFGPGTRLTVL.

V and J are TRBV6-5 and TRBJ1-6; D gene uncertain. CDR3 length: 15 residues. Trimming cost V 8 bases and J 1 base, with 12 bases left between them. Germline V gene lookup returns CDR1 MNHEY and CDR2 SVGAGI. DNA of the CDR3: TGTGCCAGCGAAGGCAGGCATTCCTATAATTCACCCCTCCACTTT. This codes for CASEGRHSYNSPLHF.

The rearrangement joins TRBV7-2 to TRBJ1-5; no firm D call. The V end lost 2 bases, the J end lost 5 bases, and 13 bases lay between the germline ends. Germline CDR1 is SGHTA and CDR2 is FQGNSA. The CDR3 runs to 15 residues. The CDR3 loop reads CASSLSSTGDQPQHF. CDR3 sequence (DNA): TGTGCCAGCAGCTTAAGTTCTACCGGGGATCAGCCCCAGCATTTT.

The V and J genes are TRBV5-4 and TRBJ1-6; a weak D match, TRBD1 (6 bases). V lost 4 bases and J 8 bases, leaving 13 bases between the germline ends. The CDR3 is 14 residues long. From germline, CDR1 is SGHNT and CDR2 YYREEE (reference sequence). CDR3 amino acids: CASSRRGPDSPLHF. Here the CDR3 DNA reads TGTGCCAGCAGCCGCAGGGGACCGGATTCACCCCTCCACTTT. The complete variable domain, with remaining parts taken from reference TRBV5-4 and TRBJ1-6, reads ETGVTQSPTHLIKTRGQQVTLRCSSQSGHNTVSWYQQALGQGPQFIFQYYREEENGRGNFPPRFSGLQFPNYSSELNVNALELDDSALYLCASSRRGPDSPLHFGNGTRLTVT.